This is a list of T cell receptor beta chains from one sample in a study of blood T cells in healthy people across ages. TCRdb independently ran MiXCR on the 5' RACE reads; one entry per CDR3 protein. Here the sample spans around 1.5 million distinct CDR3 sequences, approximately 60% being singletons. Sequencing was performed on blood. Receptor source: a young man in good health. Each CDR3 is given with its conserved first and last residue. A D gene is named only where the DNA matches it firmly. A clone size is listed for some rows: how often the clone was seen (once, few, many), or a class if it is expanded.

d_call,clone_size,v_call,j_call,cdr3_nt,cdr3_aa
.,.,TRBV10-3,TRBJ2-7,TGTGCCATCAGTGACCGGATGGGGGCCGACGAACAGTACTTC,CAISDRMGADEQYF
.,few,TRBV5-1,TRBJ1-2,TGCGCCAGCAGCGGTTTGGCCGAGGGGACTTCTGGCTACACCTTC,CASSGLAEGTSGYTF
TRBD2,.,TRBV4-1,TRBJ2-1,TGCGCCAGCAGCCAAAGCTCCGGGACTAGCAATGAGCAGTTCTTC,CASSQSSGTSNEQFF
.,once,TRBV28,TRBJ2-3,TGTGCCATCAGTTTGCGCAACGGGGCCCGGTATTTT,CAISLRNGARYF
.,few,TRBV6-2/TRBV6-3,TRBJ2-3,TGTGCCAGCAGTTACGGAGGAGAGGCCGATACGCAGTATTTT,CASSYGGEADTQYF
TRBD2,.,TRBV6-5,TRBJ2-1,TGTGCCAGCAGCCTAGCGGGAGGGCCTAGGGATGAGCAGTTCTTC,CASSLAGGPRDEQFF
.,.,TRBV4-2,TRBJ2-1,TGTGCCAGCAGCCAAGCCGGGAACAATGAGCAGTTCTTC,CASSQAGNNEQFF
.,.,TRBV7-2,TRBJ2-7,TGTGCCAGCAGCGGACCGGGACGGAACTACGAGCAGTACTTC,CASSGPGRNYEQYF
.,.,TRBV21-1,TRBJ2-3,TGTGCCAGCCCCGGGGGGGAGTTCACAGATACGCAGTATTTT,CASPGGEFTDTQYF
.,.,TRBV20-1,TRBJ2-2,TGCAGTGCAAACGTCCGACAGATAGCCGGGGAGCTGTTTTTT,CSANVRQIAGELFF
TRBD1,.,TRBV4-3,TRBJ2-7,TGCGCCCGCAGCCAAGCACAGGGGGCCATCTACGAGCAGTACTTC,CARSQAQGAIYEQYF
.,few,TRBV7-2,TRBJ2-3,TGTGCCAGCAGCCTAAACCGGGACCTTAGCACAGATACGCAGTATTTT,CASSLNRDLSTDTQYF
TRBD1,.,TRBV6-2/TRBV6-3,TRBJ1-2,TGTGCCAGCAGTTTACCAGGGACAGGGATGTATGGCTACACCTTC,CASSLPGTGMYGYTF
TRBD1,.,TRBV29-1,TRBJ1-2,TGCAGCGTTGACGTGGGGACAGGGCTTAATGGCTACACCTTC,CSVDVGTGLNGYTF
.,.,TRBV19,TRBJ2-6,TGTGCCAGTACCCAGTGGGCCGAGAACTGGGCCAACGTCCTGACTTTC,CASTQWAENWANVLTF
.,few,TRBV12-3/TRBV12-4,TRBJ2-5,TGTGCCAGCAGTTTAGTTGCTAGCAAAGAGACCCAGTACTTC,CASSLVASKETQYF